Below are 27 T cell receptor beta chains sequenced from a single sample in a study of blood T cell repertoires in COVID-19. Assay: immunoSEQ multiplex PCR; the TCRdb copy retains only in-frame clones and omits some. Here the sample spans around 190,000 clones, approximately 90% being singletons. Sequencing was done on a sample of PBMCs or T cells enriched from blood (not recorded which). These receptors all stem from a woman between 40 and 50 years old in a cohort exposed to, infected with or recovered from COVID-19 (not recorded which).

To note about this clone: The same CDR3 is also encoded by other DNA sequences in this sample. The V call is TRBV7-2, the J call TRBJ1-5; tentatively, D is TRBD1 (6 bases). The V and J ends lost 6 bases and 4 bases respectively, with 13 bases between them. The CDR3 covers 14 residues. The germline CDR1 and CDR2 sequences are SGHTA and FQGNSA. CDR3 sequence reads: CASSLRGGNQPQHF. The CDR3 DNA follows: TGTGCCAGCAGTCTCAGGGGCGGGAATCAGCCCCAGCATTTT.

There are a few counts of this clone. This sequence joins TRBV4-1 and TRBJ1-1; D gene unclear. The CDR3 covers 18 residues. Trimming took off 1 base at V and 2 bases at J, with 20 bases between the two ends. Per the germline V gene, CDR1 is MGHRA and CDR2 is YSYEKL. CDR3 nucleotide sequence: TGCGCCAGCAGCCAAGGGATAACCGACTTTGGAAGAAACACTGAAGCTTTCTTT. Residues: CASSQGITDFGRNTEAFF.

This clone has just one count. The V and J genes are TRBV5-1 and TRBJ2-2; D gene ambiguous. V was shortened by 4 bases and J by 6 bases, with 10 bases between the two germline ends. Germline V gene lookup returns CDR1 SGHRS and CDR2 YFSETQ. This CDR3 is built from 13 residues. CDR3 bases: TGCGCCAGCAGCAACGAACTATCCGGGGAGCTGTTTTTT. Translated: CASSNELSGELFF.

The rearrangement joins TRBV13 to TRBJ2-1, with D unclear. The CDR3 runs to 11 residues. Trimming removed 2 bases at V and 7 bases at J, with 3 bases between. The germline CDR1 and CDR2 sequences are PRHDT and FYEKMQ (reference sequence). This CDR3 reads CASSLLNEQFF. The CDR3 region has the DNA TGTGCCAGCAGCTTACTTAATGAGCAGTTCTTC.

The V and J genes are TRBV5-1 and TRBJ1-3; a weak D match, TRBD1 (5 bases). From germline, CDR1 is SGHRS and CDR2 YFSETQ. Trimming pared 4 bases from V and 2 bases from J, leaving 10 bases between. The CDR3 spans 14 residues. In DNA form, the CDR3 reads TGCGCCAGCAGCCCCGGGGGGGCTGGAAACACCATATATTTT. Amino acids: CASSPGGAGNTIYF.

The chain combines TRBV2 with TRBJ2-4, with no clear D. V was trimmed by 6 bases and J by 1 base, leaving 10 bases between them. The germline CDR1 and CDR2 sequences are SNHLY and FYNNEI. The CDR3 contains 14 residues. CDR3 sequence (DNA): TGTGCCAGCAGGCCGAACGGGGCCAAAAACATTCAGTACTTC. Translated: CASRPNGAKNIQYF.

Only one count was recorded for this clone. The J gene is TRBJ1-4, the V gene TRBV28, with 7 positions matching TRBD1. CDR3 length: 15 amino acids. J gave up 4 bases and V 5 bases, and 7 bases lay outside the gene matches. The germline CDR1 and CDR2 sequences are MDHEN and SYDVKM. In DNA, the CDR3 is TGTGCCAGCAGTCTCCCGACAGGGTATAATGAAAAACTGTTTTTT. Its protein product is CASSLPTGYNEKLFF.

The chain couples TRBV4-1 to TRBJ2-1; 7 nucleotides agree with TRBD2. CDR1 is MGHRA and CDR2 is YSYEKL in the germline V gene. Trimming took 7 bases from V and 8 from J; bases not matched to a gene: 8. The CDR3 consists of 13 residues. The CDR3 coding sequence is TGCGCCAGCACCCGCGGGAGTGTCGATGAGCAGTTCTTC. Translated: CASTRGSVDEQFF.

The rearrangement joins TRBV6-5 to TRBJ1-1; no clear D. The CDR3 has 15 residues. Trimming took 2 bases from V and 3 from J, leaving 13 bases between them. Germline V CDR1 and CDR2: MNHEY, SVGAGI. CDR3 amino acids: CASSYEAEPHTEAFF. CDR3 coding DNA: TGTGCCAGCAGTTACGAGGCAGAACCCCACACTGAAGCTTTCTTT.

The V and J genes are TRBV2 and TRBJ2-7, with 7 bases aligning to TRBD1. The germline V gene encodes CDR1 SNHLY and CDR2 FYNNEI. V shed 10 bases, J shed 5 bases, and the junction held 11 bases outside the gene matches. CDR3 length: 13 amino acids. CDR3 in DNA: TGTGCCAACAAAGGGACAGAAACCCACGAGCAGTACTTC. It translates to CANKGTETHEQYF.

V usage is TRBV5-1 and J usage is TRBJ1-3; no firm D call. The CDR3 has 16 residues. V lost 0 bases and J lost 0, with 10 bases in between. Germline CDR1 reads SGHRS; CDR2 reads YFSETQ. CDR3: CASSLEGGHSGNTIYF. DNA of the CDR3: TGCGCCAGCAGCTTGGAAGGAGGCCACTCTGGAAACACCATATATTTT.

The chain links TRBV9 to TRBJ1-2; 7 bases fit TRBD1. Germline CDR1 and CDR2: SGDLS and YYNGEE. The CDR3 loop spans 15 amino acids. V gave up 4 bases and J gave up 0 bases; unmatched junction bases: 6. The CDR3 sequence is CASSKEQGSNYGYTF. The CDR3 DNA reads TGTGCCAGCAGCAAAGAACAGGGGTCTAACTATGGCTACACCTTC.

The V gene is TRBV4-1, the J gene TRBJ2-1, with 12 bases lining up with TRBD2. The V gene's germline CDR1 is MGHRA and CDR2 YSYEKL. The CDR3 extends over 16 amino acids. The J segment lost 3 bases and the V segment lost 4 bases, leaving 4 bases of the junction unmatched. CDR3 protein: CASSLTTSGSYNEQFF. The CDR3 coding sequence is TGCGCCAGCAGCCTTACGACTAGCGGGAGCTACAATGAGCAGTTCTTC.

The V and J genes are TRBV30 and TRBJ2-5, with TRBD1 matching over 10 bases. Per the germline V gene, CDR1 is GTSNPN and CDR2 is SVGIG (reference sequence). The V segment lost 7 bases and the J segment 5 bases; nucleotides outside the gene matches: 7. This CDR3 has 13 amino acids. The CDR3 protein is CAYLTGGAETQYF. CDR3 bases: TGTGCCTACCTGACAGGGGGCGCGGAGACCCAGTACTTC.

The gene calls are TRBV7-8 and TRBJ2-7, with a tentative D call TRBD1 (5 bases). This CDR3 contains 16 residues. Trimming cost V 2 bases and J 1 base, with 15 bases left between them. Germline-derived CDR1 and CDR2 are SGHVS and FQNEAQ. CDR3 sequence (DNA): TGTGCCAGCAGCTTAAAGGGGTATGAGGTTTCCTACGAGCAGTACTTC. Translating it yields CASSLKGYEVSYEQYF.

The chain joins TRBV18 to TRBJ2-7; 9 nucleotides match TRBD1. Germline CDR1 reads KGHSH; CDR2 reads LQKENI. This CDR3 contains 16 residues. V gave up 1 base and J gave up 5 bases; unmatched junction bases: 9. CDR3 region: CASSPLQGANGNEQYF. DNA of the CDR3: TGTGCCAGCTCACCACTACAGGGGGCCAATGGTAACGAGCAGTACTTC.

The rearrangement links TRBV11-2 to TRBJ2-7; D unresolved. Trimming left V 3 bases short and J 1 base short, with 7 bases between. Germline V lookup: CDR1 SGHAT, CDR2 FQNNGV. The CDR3 is made up of 13 amino acids. CDR3 nucleotides: TGTGCCAGCAGCTTTTTCCCTTCCTACGAGCAGTACTTC. This translates into CASSFFPSYEQYF. Using reference TRBV11-2 and TRBJ2-7 for the parts outside the CDR3, the full variable domain is EAGVAQSPRYKIIEKRQSVAFWCNPISGHATLYWYQQILGQGPKLLIQFQNNGVVDDSQLPKDRFSAERLKGVDSTLKIQPAKLEDSAVYLCASSFFPSYEQYFGPGTRLTVT.

This chain joins TRBV4-3 and TRBJ2-7, with 7 bases that match TRBD2. Germline V gives CDR1 LGHNA, CDR2 YSLEER. This CDR3 is built from 16 residues. Losses at the gene ends were 2 bases for V and 6 bases for J; bases not matched to a gene: 13. The CDR3 loop is CASSQSMGGTGGEQYF. As DNA, the CDR3 is TGCGCCAGCAGCCAATCCATGGGGGGGACCGGCGGCGAGCAGTACTTC.

The chain carries TRBV2 and TRBJ2-7; 12 bases are a match to TRBD2. In germline, CDR1 is SNHLY, CDR2 FYNNEI. V gave up 6 bases and J gave up 2 bases; unmatched junction bases: 8. The CDR3 consists of 16 residues. CDR3 in amino acids: CASSNTGLAGTYEQYF. CDR3 in DNA: TGTGCCAGCAGCAACACAGGACTAGCGGGAACCTACGAGCAGTACTTC.

The J gene is TRBJ1-5, the V gene TRBV4-1; tentatively, D is TRBD1 (6 bases). CDR1 is MGHRA, CDR2 YSYEKL, per germline. CDR3 length equals 16 residues. V was shortened by 0 bases and J by 0 bases, with 9 bases between the two germline ends. CDR3 protein: CASSQETGSSNQPQHF. Written as DNA, the CDR3 is TGCGCCAGCAGCCAAGAAACAGGGAGTAGCAATCAGCCCCAGCATTTT.

The CDR3 here is CASSLVLGGHGYTF. In nucleotides, the CDR3 is TGTGCCAGCAGCTTAGTTTTAGGGGGACATGGCTACACCTTC. This chain uses TRBV7-9 with TRBJ1-2, with a possible D match to TRBD1 (6 bases). Trimming left V 1 base short and J 6 bases short, with 12 bases between. The CDR3 contains 14 residues. From germline, CDR1 is SEHNR and CDR2 FQNEAQ (reference sequence).

This chain uses TRBV5-1 with TRBJ2-7, with D possibly being TRBD2 (6 bases). The germline V and J ends were trimmed by 0 bases and 0 bases, with 13 bases remaining between them. The CDR3 loop spans 16 amino acids. Germline V lookup: CDR1 SGHRS, CDR2 YFSETQ. For the CDR3, the DNA is TGCGCCAGCAGCTTGGAAGGGCCGCGGGGCTCCTACGAGCAGTACTTC. Translated: CASSLEGPRGSYEQYF.

The rearrangement uses TRBV19 and TRBJ1-3; 7 nucleotides line up with TRBD1. The CDR3 is made up of 16 amino acids. Trimming removed 3 bases from V and 1 base from J; junction bases left unmatched: 6. Germline-derived CDR1 and CDR2 are LNHDA and SQIVND (reference sequence). CDR3 bases: TGTGCCAGTAGTATCGGGGACAGCGAATCTGGAAACACCATATATTTT. Its protein product is CASSIGDSESGNTIYF.

This chain links TRBV7-9 with TRBJ1-1; 11 positions agree with TRBD1. The CDR3 spans 16 residues. CDR1 and CDR2 from the germline V gene are SEHNR and FQNEAQ (reference sequence). V dropped 4 bases and J dropped 1; count of bases not matched to a gene: 5. The CDR3 region is CASSSGQGAENTEAFF. The CDR3 region has the DNA TGTGCCAGCAGCTCCGGACAGGGGGCCGAGAACACTGAAGCTTTCTTT.

The sample holds a few counts of this clone. The chain is built from TRBV29-1 and TRBJ1-2; 7 bases are a match to TRBD1. V shed 2 bases, J shed 5 bases, and the junction held 8 bases outside the gene matches. This CDR3 has 14 residues. Looked up from germline, CDR1 is SQVTM and CDR2 is ANQGSEA. Written as DNA, the CDR3 is TGCAGCGTTGAAACAGGGGCCACTTTATATGGCTACACCTTC. Translation gives CSVETGATLYGYTF. The full variable domain, in which reference TRBV29-1 and TRBJ1-2 provide the parts outside the CDR3, is SAVISQKPSRDICQRGTSLTIQCQVDSQVTMMFWYRQQPGQSLTLIATANQGSEATYESGFVIDKFPISRPNLTFSTLTVSNMSPEDSSIYLCSVETGATLYGYTFGSGTRLTVV.

The chain joins TRBV10-2 to TRBJ2-1; 11 bases are a match to TRBD2. Germline CDR1 and CDR2: WSHSY and SAAADI. The CDR3 contains 15 residues. V lost 6 bases and J lost 10; bases outside the gene matches: 11. The CDR3 DNA is TGCGCCAGCAGGCTAGCGGGAGGTACCAACTTGGAGCAGTTCTTC. Protein sequence: CASRLAGGTNLEQFF.

The rearrangement links TRBV2 to TRBJ2-1; D is ambiguous. The V and J ends lost 7 bases and 5 bases respectively, with 12 bases between them. The V gene's germline CDR1 is SNHLY and CDR2 FYNNEI. This CDR3 region has 13 residues. The CDR3 sequence: CASTLRGNNEQFF. The CDR3 region has the DNA TGTGCCAGCACTTTACGAGGCAACAATGAGCAGTTCTTC.